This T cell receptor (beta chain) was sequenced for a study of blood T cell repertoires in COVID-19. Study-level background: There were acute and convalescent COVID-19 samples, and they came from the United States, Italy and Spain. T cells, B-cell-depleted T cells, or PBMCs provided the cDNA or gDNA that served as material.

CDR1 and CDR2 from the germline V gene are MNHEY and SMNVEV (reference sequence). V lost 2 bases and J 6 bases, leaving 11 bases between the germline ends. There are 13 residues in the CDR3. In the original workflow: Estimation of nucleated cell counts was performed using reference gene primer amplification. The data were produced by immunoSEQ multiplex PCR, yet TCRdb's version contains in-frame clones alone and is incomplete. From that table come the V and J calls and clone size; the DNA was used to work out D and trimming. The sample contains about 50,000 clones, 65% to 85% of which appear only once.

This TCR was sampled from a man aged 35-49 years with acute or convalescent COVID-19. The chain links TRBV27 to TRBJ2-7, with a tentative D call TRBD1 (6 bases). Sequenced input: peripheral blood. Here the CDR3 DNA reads TGTGCCAGCAGTTTAAGAGTAGGGGGCGAGCAGTACTTC. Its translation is CASSLRVGGEQYF.